These T cell receptor beta chains were read from a single sample in a study of brain T cells in children with intractable seizures. TCRdb's copy holds only in-frame clones and misses some; the assay was immunoSEQ multiplex PCR. The data show about 350,000 clones, 93% seen once. The sequenced sample was peripheral blood, obtained 4 to 5 months after surgery. The receptors stem from a boy under two years old with tuberous sclerosis and intractable seizures. Both conserved end residues are part of each CDR3. Fields, in order: clone size, CDR3 length, D gene, V gene, J gene, CDR3 DNA, CDR3 protein. The D gene is left open where the match is weak. A row's size may be missing; if present it is once, few, many or a size class.

clone size: NA
CDR3 length: 16
D gene: TRBD1
V gene: TRBV9
J gene: TRBJ1-2
CDR3 DNA: TGTGCCAGCAGCCGGGACAGTTCGACCACTAACTATGGCTACACCTTC
CDR3 protein: CASSRDSSTTNYGYTF

clone size: NA
CDR3 length: 12
D gene: NA
V gene: TRBV20-1
J gene: TRBJ1-1
CDR3 DNA: TGCAGTGCTAGTCCAGGGGTGGGTGAAGCTTTCTTT
CDR3 protein: CSASPGVGEAFF

clone size: NA
CDR3 length: 12
D gene: NA
V gene: TRBV18
J gene: TRBJ2-7
CDR3 DNA: TGTGCCAGCTCACCACAGGCTAACGAGCAGTACTTC
CDR3 protein: CASSPQANEQYF

clone size: NA
CDR3 length: 17
D gene: NA
V gene: TRBV2
J gene: TRBJ1-3
CDR3 DNA: TGTGCCAGCAGTGAAGCGCGGGCAGATACTCTAGAGAACACCATATATTTT
CDR3 protein: CASSEARADTLENTIYF

clone size: NA
CDR3 length: 14
D gene: NA
V gene: TRBV5-4
J gene: TRBJ2-3
CDR3 DNA: TGTGCCACATGGTGGGGGCCTAGCACAGATACGCAGTATTTT
CDR3 protein: CATWWGPSTDTQYF

clone size: NA
CDR3 length: 13
D gene: TRBD1
V gene: TRBV30
J gene: TRBJ2-1
CDR3 DNA: TGTGCCTCCTCGAAGGGGACAGTCAATGAGCAGTTCTTC
CDR3 protein: CASSKGTVNEQFF

clone size: NA
CDR3 length: 17
D gene: TRBD1
V gene: TRBV11-2
J gene: TRBJ1-3
CDR3 DNA: TGTGCCAGCAGCTTAGGGGACAGGGGGTTTTCTGGAAACACCATATATTTT
CDR3 protein: CASSLGDRGFSGNTIYF

clone size: NA
CDR3 length: 14
D gene: NA
V gene: TRBV7-9
J gene: TRBJ2-7
CDR3 DNA: TGTGCCAGCAGCGGACGGGAGAGTTCCTACGAGCAGTACTTC
CDR3 protein: CASSGRESSYEQYF

clone size: NA
CDR3 length: 14
D gene: TRBD1
V gene: TRBV3-1/TRBV3-2
J gene: TRBJ2-7
CDR3 DNA: TGTGCCAGCAGCCAAGCTACAGGGGGCATGGAGCAGTACTTC
CDR3 protein: CASSQATGGMEQYF

clone size: NA
CDR3 length: 15
D gene: TRBD1
V gene: TRBV19
J gene: TRBJ2-7
CDR3 DNA: TGTGCCAGTAGTTTCGACACAGGGGGAGCCTACGAGCAGTACTTC
CDR3 protein: CASSFDTGGAYEQYF

clone size: once
CDR3 length: 16
D gene: TRBD1
V gene: TRBV20-1
J gene: TRBJ1-4
CDR3 DNA: TGCAGTGCTAGTACAGGGGACCGGGCAACTAATGAAAAACTGTTTTTT
CDR3 protein: CSASTGDRATNEKLFF

clone size: NA
CDR3 length: 12
D gene: NA
V gene: TRBV6-5
J gene: TRBJ1-5
CDR3 DNA: TGTGCCAGCAGACAGGGTAGTCAGCCCCAGCATTTT
CDR3 protein: CASRQGSQPQHF

clone size: once
CDR3 length: 13
D gene: NA
V gene: TRBV7-9
J gene: TRBJ2-2
CDR3 DNA: TGTGCCAGCAGCTTAGTGGACTCCGGGGAGCTGTTTTTT
CDR3 protein: CASSLVDSGELFF

clone size: once
CDR3 length: 13
D gene: NA
V gene: TRBV4-1
J gene: TRBJ2-5
CDR3 DNA: TGCGCCAGCAGTCTGGGGAGCCAAGAGACCCAGTACTTC
CDR3 protein: CASSLGSQETQYF

clone size: NA
CDR3 length: 13
D gene: NA
V gene: TRBV30
J gene: TRBJ2-4
CDR3 DNA: TGTGCCTGGAGTTTGGATTACGGGAACATTCAGTACTTC
CDR3 protein: CAWSLDYGNIQYF

clone size: NA
CDR3 length: 16
D gene: NA
V gene: TRBV7-9
J gene: TRBJ2-1
CDR3 DNA: TGTGCCAGCAGCGCTACGGGACGAGGGGTATACAATGAGCAGTTCTTC
CDR3 protein: CASSATGRGVYNEQFF

clone size: NA
CDR3 length: 16
D gene: NA
V gene: TRBV18
J gene: TRBJ1-3
CDR3 DNA: TGTGCCAGCTCACCAGAACAGTCCCCCTCTGGAAACACCATATATTTT
CDR3 protein: CASSPEQSPSGNTIYF

clone size: NA
CDR3 length: 15
D gene: NA
V gene: TRBV4-1
J gene: TRBJ2-3
CDR3 DNA: TGCGCCAGCAGCCAAGATCCGACGCGCACAGATACGCAGTATTTT
CDR3 protein: CASSQDPTRTDTQYF

clone size: NA
CDR3 length: 16
D gene: NA
V gene: TRBV5-1
J gene: TRBJ2-3
CDR3 DNA: TGCGCCAGCAGCTTGGGGACAGGGAGGGACACAGATACGCAGTATTTT
CDR3 protein: CASSLGTGRDTDTQYF

clone size: NA
CDR3 length: 16
D gene: TRBD2
V gene: TRBV4-2
J gene: TRBJ2-7
CDR3 DNA: TGTGCCAGCACCCCAGCGGGGCGTTCCACCTCCTACGAGCAGTACTTC
CDR3 protein: CASTPAGRSTSYEQYF

clone size: NA
CDR3 length: 15
D gene: TRBD2
V gene: TRBV5-6
J gene: TRBJ2-1
CDR3 DNA: TGTGCCAGCAGCCTCGGGACTAGCGGGGGGAGGGAGCAGTTCTTC
CDR3 protein: CASSLGTSGGREQFF

clone size: NA
CDR3 length: 14
D gene: NA
V gene: TRBV19
J gene: TRBJ1-1
CDR3 DNA: TGTGCCAGTAGTATAGGAGCCCACCTGACTGAAGCTTTCTTT
CDR3 protein: CASSIGAHLTEAFF

clone size: NA
CDR3 length: 12
D gene: NA
V gene: TRBV19
J gene: TRBJ1-2
CDR3 DNA: TGTGCCAGTACCGCAGACGGCTATGGCTACACCTTC
CDR3 protein: CASTADGYGYTF

clone size: NA
CDR3 length: 13
D gene: TRBD1
V gene: TRBV19
J gene: TRBJ1-5
CDR3 DNA: TGTGCCAGTGGGGACAGCCTCAATCAGCCCCAGCATTTT
CDR3 protein: CASGDSLNQPQHF

clone size: once
CDR3 length: 13
D gene: TRBD2
V gene: TRBV30
J gene: TRBJ2-1
CDR3 DNA: TGTGCCAGGGCGGGGGACTCCTACAATGAGCAGTTCTTC
CDR3 protein: CARAGDSYNEQFF

clone size: NA
CDR3 length: 16
D gene: TRBD1
V gene: TRBV5-6
J gene: TRBJ2-7
CDR3 DNA: TGTGCCAGCAGCTCGGAAACACAGGGGTTAACGGTCGAGCAGTACTTC
CDR3 protein: CASSSETQGLTVEQYF

clone size: NA
CDR3 length: 13
D gene: NA
V gene: TRBV13
J gene: TRBJ1-2
CDR3 DNA: TGTGCCAGCAGCTTAGAATCAAGCCACGGCTACACCTTC
CDR3 protein: CASSLESSHGYTF

clone size: NA
CDR3 length: 18
D gene: NA
V gene: TRBV7-9
J gene: TRBJ2-3
CDR3 DNA: TGTGCCAGTAGGGCAGGGCTTCTCCAACCTTCTAGCACAGATACGCAGTATTTT
CDR3 protein: CASRAGLLQPSSTDTQYF

clone size: NA
CDR3 length: 15
D gene: TRBD1
V gene: TRBV5-6
J gene: TRBJ1-5
CDR3 DNA: TGTGCCAGCAGCCAGAGGACAGGGCGGGATCAGCCCCAGCATTTT
CDR3 protein: CASSQRTGRDQPQHF

clone size: NA
CDR3 length: 16
D gene: NA
V gene: TRBV6-5
J gene: TRBJ1-1
CDR3 DNA: TGTGCCAGCAGTTCGTTCAGACATTTATTCCACACTGAAGCTTTCTTT
CDR3 protein: CASSSFRHLFHTEAFF

clone size: NA
CDR3 length: 15
D gene: TRBD1
V gene: TRBV27
J gene: TRBJ2-1
CDR3 DNA: TGTGCCAGCAGTCCTAGACAGGGGGCTTACAATGAGCAGTTCTTC
CDR3 protein: CASSPRQGAYNEQFF

clone size: NA
CDR3 length: 14
D gene: TRBD1
V gene: TRBV27
J gene: TRBJ1-1
CDR3 DNA: TGTGCCAGCAGTCAGGACAGGGACAACACTGAAGCTTTCTTT
CDR3 protein: CASSQDRDNTEAFF

clone size: NA
CDR3 length: 14
D gene: NA
V gene: TRBV7-9
J gene: TRBJ1-1
CDR3 DNA: TGTGCCAGCAGCCCCCCCCGGGTCGACACTGAAGCTTTCTTT
CDR3 protein: CASSPPRVDTEAFF

clone size: NA
CDR3 length: 16
D gene: TRBD2
V gene: TRBV2
J gene: TRBJ2-2
CDR3 DNA: TGTGCCAGCAGTGAAATCGGGGGGGCCTTCCCCGGGGAGCTGTTTTTT
CDR3 protein: CASSEIGGAFPGELFF

clone size: once
CDR3 length: 17
D gene: NA
V gene: TRBV7-3
J gene: TRBJ2-3
CDR3 DNA: TGTGCCAGCAGCCCTCGGGGGGCGGGGCCTAGCACAGATACGCAGTATTTT
CDR3 protein: CASSPRGAGPSTDTQYF

clone size: NA
CDR3 length: 14
D gene: NA
V gene: TRBV2
J gene: TRBJ1-3
CDR3 DNA: TGTGCCAGCAGGACAGGTTACTCTGGAAACACCATATATTTT
CDR3 protein: CASRTGYSGNTIYF

clone size: NA
CDR3 length: 14
D gene: NA
V gene: TRBV20-1
J gene: TRBJ1-5
CDR3 DNA: TGCAGTGCTAGTGGGCAGTATAGCAATCAGCCCCAGCATTTT
CDR3 protein: CSASGQYSNQPQHF

clone size: NA
CDR3 length: 14
D gene: TRBD1
V gene: TRBV13
J gene: TRBJ1-1
CDR3 DNA: TGTGCCAGCAGCGGACCGGGACAGCACACTGAAGCTTTCTTT
CDR3 protein: CASSGPGQHTEAFF

clone size: NA
CDR3 length: 14
D gene: TRBD1
V gene: TRBV3-1/TRBV3-2
J gene: TRBJ1-3
CDR3 DNA: TGTGCCAGCAGCCCACGGGACAGGGTTGACACCATATATTTT
CDR3 protein: CASSPRDRVDTIYF

clone size: once
CDR3 length: 13
D gene: NA
V gene: TRBV9
J gene: TRBJ2-5
CDR3 DNA: TGTGCCAGCAGCGTAGCGGGGCAAGAGACCCAGTACTTC
CDR3 protein: CASSVAGQETQYF

clone size: few
CDR3 length: 14
D gene: NA
V gene: TRBV19
J gene: TRBJ2-7
CDR3 DNA: TGTGCCAGTAGTATTAGCAGGGCAACCTACGAGCAGTACTTC
CDR3 protein: CASSISRATYEQYF

clone size: few
CDR3 length: 15
D gene: NA
V gene: TRBV5-1
J gene: TRBJ1-5
CDR3 DNA: TGCGCCAGCAGCATAAACTCCGGGAGCAATCAGCCCCAGCATTTT
CDR3 protein: CASSINSGSNQPQHF

clone size: NA
CDR3 length: 17
D gene: TRBD2
V gene: TRBV7-9
J gene: TRBJ2-3
CDR3 DNA: TGTGCCAGCAGCATACTATTCGGGGGGACTAGCACAGATACGCAGTATTTT
CDR3 protein: CASSILFGGTSTDTQYF

clone size: NA
CDR3 length: 17
D gene: TRBD2
V gene: TRBV9
J gene: TRBJ2-7
CDR3 DNA: TGTGCCAGCAGCGTAGCTAAGCGGGGGGGCCGGGACCACGAGCAGTACTTC
CDR3 protein: CASSVAKRGGRDHEQYF

clone size: NA
CDR3 length: 17
D gene: TRBD2
V gene: TRBV4-1
J gene: TRBJ2-1
CDR3 DNA: TGCGCCAGCAGCCAAGGAGGGGCGGGAGGGATATACAATGAGCAGTTCTTC
CDR3 protein: CASSQGGAGGIYNEQFF

clone size: NA
CDR3 length: 13
D gene: NA
V gene: TRBV10-3
J gene: TRBJ2-2
CDR3 DNA: TGTGCCAACCGGGGGAATATATCCGGGGAGCTGTTTTTT
CDR3 protein: CANRGNISGELFF

clone size: NA
CDR3 length: 17
D gene: TRBD1
V gene: TRBV12-5
J gene: TRBJ2-3
CDR3 DNA: TGTGCTAGTGGTTTGGTACGGGGACAGGGAAGCACAGATACGCAGTATTTT
CDR3 protein: CASGLVRGQGSTDTQYF

clone size: NA
CDR3 length: 11
D gene: NA
V gene: TRBV12-3/TRBV12-4
J gene: TRBJ1-1
CDR3 DNA: TGTGCCAGCAGTTGGGGCACTGAAGCTTTCTTT
CDR3 protein: CASSWGTEAFF

clone size: NA
CDR3 length: 9
D gene: NA
V gene: TRBV20-1
J gene: TRBJ2-1
CDR3 DNA: TGCAGTGCTGGCAATGAGCAGTTCTTC
CDR3 protein: CSAGNEQFF

clone size: NA
CDR3 length: 13
D gene: NA
V gene: TRBV7-2
J gene: TRBJ2-7
CDR3 DNA: TGTGCCAGCAGCTTGGACTCATTCGGCGAGCAGTACTTC
CDR3 protein: CASSLDSFGEQYF